This TCR beta chain emerged from a study of blood T cell repertoires in COVID-19. Across the study: Sites in the United States, Italy and Spain provided acute and convalescent COVID-19 samples. Sources were T cells, B-cell-depleted T cells, or PBMCs; the material itself was cDNA or gDNA.

Authors' analysis steps: Counts of nucleated cells, estimated from reference gene primer amplification, were obtained. Using immunoSEQ multiplex PCR, the repertoire was profiled, and TCRdb retains in-frame clones only, with some absent. V, J and clone size reflect that table, while D and trimming were determined from the DNA. The sample holds around 300,000 clones, approximately 83% seen once. The length of the CDR3 is 17 residues. The J segment lost 4 bases and the V segment lost 5 bases, leaving 7 bases of the junction unmatched. The germline CDR1 and CDR2 sequences are KGHSH and LQKENI. Sample: peripheral blood. The receptor comes from a woman in her sixties or seventies with acute or convalescent COVID-19. The V gene is TRBV18, the J gene TRBJ2-1, with TRBD2 matching 14 bases. CDR3 DNA: TGTGCCAGCTCATCGACTAGCGGGGGGGCTGGGTACAATGAGCAGTTCTTC. This encodes CASSSTSGGAGYNEQFF.